This entry lists 20 T cell receptor beta chains sequenced from one sample in a study of low-dose radiotherapy and immunotherapy resistance in tumors. Alpha- and beta-chain coverage of first-strand cDNA came from TRAV- and TRBV-specific primers. With a constant-region primer and a V-primer adapter, TCRs were subjected to about 20 PCR cycles of amplification. TCRdb redid the calling of the reads with MiXCR, one entry per CDR3 protein. The sample has 7,500 to 9,500 distinct CDR3 sequences, approximately 69% seen once. The source is a human donor with advanced metastatic prostate, ovarian, gallbladder or colorectal cancer (not recorded which). This table probably holds off-target reads from a library built for another chain.

V usage is TRBV28 and J usage is TRBJ2-7, with TRBD2 matching 9 bases. V lost 4 bases, J lost 4 bases, and 14 bases stayed unmatched. The germline CDR1 and CDR2 sequences are MDHEN and SYDVKM. The CDR3 consists of 17 residues. The CDR3 bases are TGTGCCAGCAGTTCTACTTTCCGCGGGAGGGTCCTTTACGAGCAGTACTTC. Its translation: CASSSTFRGRVLYEQYF.

The chain carries TRBV11-3 and TRBJ2-2; D gene ambiguous. This CDR3 has 15 amino acids. Germline V gene data show CDR1 as SGHNT and CDR2 as YENEEA. The V end was cut by 3 bases, the J end by 4 bases, with 12 bases between. The CDR3 loop reads CASSFTTDGTGELFF. In DNA form, the CDR3 reads TGTGCCAGCAGCTTTACTACTGACGGCACCGGGGAGCTGTTTTTT. Based on the CDR3 plus reference TRBV11-3 and TRBJ2-2, the full variable domain is EAGVVQSPRYKIIEKKQPVAFWCNPISGHNTLYWYLQNLGQGPELLIRYENEEAVDDSQLPKDRFSAERLKGVDSTLKIQPAELGDSAVYLCASSFTTDGTGELFFGEGSRLTVL.

This chain connects TRBV5-1 to TRBJ2-2; no definite D call. V lost 4 bases and J lost 4, with 8 bases in between. Germline V gene data show CDR1 as SGHRS and CDR2 as YFSETQ. This CDR3 has 13 amino acids. The CDR3 here is CASSAWPTGELFF. CDR3 coding DNA: TGCGCCAGCAGCGCCTGGCCCACCGGGGAGCTGTTTTTT.

Here the CDR3 reads CASSYSDGASGTQYF. The DNA for the CDR3 is TGTGCCAGCAGTTACTCGGACGGTGCATCCGGGACCCAGTACTTC. V and J are TRBV6-2 or TRBV6-3 and TRBJ2-5, with D uncertain. V gave up 0 bases and J gave up 7 bases, with 15 bases separating them. The CDR3 has 15 residues. Germline CDR1 is MNHEY and CDR2 is SVGEGT.

V gene TRBV6-1 combines with J gene TRBJ2-7, with D possibly TRBD1 on 6 matching bases. Per the germline V gene, CDR1 is MNHNS and CDR2 is SASEGT. The CDR3 is 14 residues long. V was clipped by 6 bases and J by 1 base, with 13 bases between them. The CDR3 sequence: CASSADSRSYEQYF. In DNA form, the CDR3 reads TGTGCCAGCAGCGCGGACAGCCGATCCTACGAGCAGTACTTC.

This rearrangement joins TRBV11-3 to TRBJ2-2; no definite D call. The CDR3 runs to 13 residues. Germline V CDR1 and CDR2: SGHNT, YENEEA. Trimming took 0 bases from V and 8 from J, leaving 7 bases between them. The CDR3 here is CASSLDPRGELFF. The CDR3 nucleotides are TGTGCCAGCAGCTTAGACCCCCGGGGGGAGCTGTTTTTT.

The V call is TRBV12-3 or TRBV12-4, the J call TRBJ1-1; no reliable D call. Trimming took off 6 bases at V and 1 base at J, with 12 bases between the two ends. The length of the CDR3 is 14 residues. For the CDR3, the DNA is TGTGCCAGCAGGCGAAGCCTTGGGAACACTGAAGCTTTCTTT. Protein product: CASRRSLGNTEAFF.

The chain joins TRBV20-1 to TRBJ2-1, with 12 bases that match TRBD2. The germline V gene has CDR1 DFQATT and CDR2 SNEGSKA (reference sequence). The CDR3 sequence is 15 residues long. Trimming at V came to 0 bases and at J to 7 bases, leaving 4 bases not matched to a gene. The CDR3 DNA is TGCAGTGCTAGAGAAGCTAGCGGGAGGGTAAATGAGCAGTTCTTC. This codes for CSAREASGRVNEQFF.

This rearrangement joins TRBV15 to TRBJ1-2; D gene uncertain. Germline CDR1 LNHNV, CDR2 YYDKDF (reference sequence). This CDR3 comprises 16 residues. V was shortened by 0 bases and J by 0 bases, with 11 bases between the two germline ends. In DNA form, the CDR3 reads TGTGCCACCAGCAGAGATCCCGGAATAACTAACTATGGCTACACCTTC. It specifies CATSRDPGITNYGYTF.

This chain links TRBV3-1 with TRBJ2-3; 15 bases agree with TRBD2. The CDR3 length is 17 residues. Germline CDR1 is LGHDT and CDR2 is YNNKEL (reference sequence). V lost 4 bases to trimming and J lost 4 bases; unmatched junction nucleotides: 6. CDR3 nucleotide sequence: TGTGCCAGCAGCCGAGGGACTAGCGGGAGGAGGGCAGATACGCAGTATTTT. It translates to CASSRGTSGRRADTQYF.

The chain employs TRBV6-2 or TRBV6-3 and TRBJ2-2; D could derive from TRBD1 or TRBD2 (5 bases each). Germline V CDR1 and CDR2: MNHEY, SVGEGT. Trimming pared 5 bases from V and 8 bases from J, leaving 18 bases between. The CDR3 runs to 15 residues. The CDR3 coding sequence is TGTGCCAGCAGTGAATGGGGACCCATTACGGGGGAGCTGTTTTTT. Protein sequence: CASSEWGPITGELFF.

In DNA, the CDR3 is TGCGCCAGCAGCTCATCTAGCGCGACCTACGAGCAGTACTTC. Translation gives CASSSSSATYEQYF. This rearrangement joins TRBV5-1 to TRBJ2-7; the D gene is possibly TRBD2 (6 bases). V lost 3 bases to trimming and J lost 2 bases, with 12 bases between them. In germline, CDR1 is SGHRS, CDR2 YFSETQ. This CDR3 region has 14 residues.

The genes are TRBV18 and TRBJ2-1, with unresolved D. This CDR3 has 14 amino acids. Germline V gene sequence: CDR1 KGHSH, CDR2 LQKENI. Trimming stripped 4 bases from V and 6 bases from J, with 13 bases between. The CDR3 sequence is CASSLPLGTNEQFF. CDR3 bases: TGTGCCAGCTCACTTCCCCTAGGAACCAATGAGCAGTTCTTC.

The genes are TRBV7-9 and TRBJ2-3; D possibly matches TRBD1 or TRBD2 (5 bases each). Germline V gene lookup returns CDR1 SEHNR and CDR2 FQNEAQ (reference sequence). The CDR3 has 20 amino acids. Trimming pared 7 bases from V and 4 bases from J, leaving 33 bases between. This chain's CDR3 is CASISNPEPSGGSRADTQYF. Here the CDR3 DNA reads TGTGCCAGCATCTCAAATCCCGAGCCGAGTGGGGGATCAAGGGCAGATACGCAGTATTTT. Combining the CDR3 with reference TRBV7-9 and TRBJ2-3 gives the whole variable domain DTGVSQNPRHKITKRGQNVTFRCDPISEHNRLYWYRQTLGQGPEFLTYFQNEAQLEKSRLLSDRFSAERPKGSFSTLEIQRTEQGDSAMYLCASISNPEPSGGSRADTQYFGPGTRLTVL.

V usage is TRBV2 and J usage is TRBJ2-7; 13 bases fit TRBD2. The CDR3 is made up of 14 amino acids. J was trimmed by 7 bases and V by 6 bases; bases with no gene match: 6. The V gene's germline CDR1 is SNHLY and CDR2 FYNNEI. The CDR3, as DNA: TGTGCCAGCAGCCGACTAGCGGGGGGCTGGGAGCAGTACTTC. Its translation is CASSRLAGGWEQYF.

This chain connects TRBV18 to TRBJ2-1; unclear D gene. The CDR3 totals 13 residues. CDR1 is KGHSH, CDR2 LQKENI, per germline. The V end lost 4 bases, the J end lost 9 bases, and 13 bases lay between the germline ends. CDR3 residues: CASSLLGHPEQFF. The CDR3 nucleotides are TGTGCCAGCTCACTTCTAGGTCACCCTGAGCAGTTCTTC.

This chain connects TRBV6-2 or TRBV6-3 to TRBJ2-2; a possible D gene is TRBD2 (7 bases). The V gene lost 6 bases and the J gene lost 5 bases, with 13 bases spanning the gap. This CDR3 is 14 amino acids long. Germline V gene lookup returns CDR1 MNHEY and CDR2 SVGEGT. CDR3 in amino acids: CASRGLGGTGELFF. The DNA of the CDR3 is TGTGCCAGCAGAGGACTAGGGGGGACCGGGGAGCTGTTTTTT.

V and J are TRBV30 and TRBJ2-2, with unresolved D. Germline CDR1 GTSNPN, CDR2 SVGIG (reference sequence). This CDR3 comprises 13 residues. The V and J ends lost 2 bases and 6 bases respectively, with 10 bases between them. CDR3 sequence: CAWSRSGPGELFF. The CDR3 coding sequence is TGTGCCTGGAGTCGCAGTGGTCCCGGGGAGCTGTTTTTT.

This clonotype has just a few counts. The rearrangement uses TRBV28 and TRBJ1-4; possible D gene TRBD1, 5 bases. The V and J ends lost 6 bases and 7 bases respectively, with 12 bases between them. The CDR3 contains 13 residues. The germline V gene encodes CDR1 MDHEN and CDR2 SYDVKM. The CDR3 DNA is TGTGCCAGCAGAGGCGACAGTGGTGAAAAACTGTTTTTT. This gives the protein CASRGDSGEKLFF.

V is TRBV7-2 and J is TRBJ1-1, with 7 bases fitting TRBD1. The CDR3 runs 13 residues. The germline CDR1 and CDR2 sequences are SGHTA and FQGNSA. V lost 4 bases and J lost 11; bases outside the gene matches: 10. CDR3 sequence reads: CASSSKAGTEAFF. The DNA of the CDR3 is TGTGCCAGCAGCTCGAAGGCCGGGACAGAGGCTTTCTTT.